Each of the 9 T cell receptor beta chains below was sequenced from the same sample in a study of technical replicates of blood from several donors (dated by TCRdb to the late 2010s). Libraries were constructed by the immunoSEQ multiplex PCR assay. TCRdb stores this immuneACCESS table with in-frame sequences only. Part of the clones is absent; in the studies checked, under half of the shortfall reflects unresolved V genes, and no reason is known for the rest. The sample table lists more than 65,000 clones, approximately 92% of them with a count of one. The ten largest account for roughly 0.39% of the sample. The sequenced sample was T cells isolated from PBMCs. These receptors all stem from a human donor in good health.

The J gene is TRBJ2-7, the V gene TRBV5-3; 14 positions match TRBD2. TRBV5-3 belongs to the ORF category, with a function that is uncertain. With 2 bases clipped from V and 3 bases from J, the junction kept 4 bases outside the gene matches. CDR3 length equals 16 residues. CDR3 protein: CARSLTGTSGSYEQYF. The CDR3 DNA sequence: TGTGCCAGAAGCTTAACCGGGACTAGCGGGAGCTACGAGCAGTACTTC.

This clone showed up just once. The chain is built from TRBV30 and TRBJ2-7; D gene uncertain. Trimming left V 2 bases short and J 3 bases short, with 8 bases between. Germline CDR1 GTSNPN, CDR2 SVGIG (reference sequence). The CDR3 contains 12 residues. CDR3 nucleotide sequence: TGTGCCTGGAGTCCGGTCTTCTACGAGCAGTACTTC. Residues: CAWSPVFYEQYF.

The chain joins TRBV13 to TRBJ2-1; 8 bases align to TRBD2. The junction had 11 bases not matched to a gene; V was cut back by 7 bases and J by 6 bases. This CDR3 is built from 15 residues. CDR1 PRHDT and CDR2 FYEKMQ come from the germline V gene (reference sequence). CDR3 protein: CASNGRGLGANEQFF. The CDR3 DNA sequence: TGTGCCAGCAACGGACGGGGACTAGGGGCCAATGAGCAGTTCTTC. Full variable domain (missing parts from reference TRBV13 and TRBJ2-1): AAGVIQSPRHLIKEKRETATLKCYPIPRHDTVYWYQQGPGQDPQFLISFYEKMQSDKGSIPDRFSAQQFSDYHSELNMSSLELGDSALYFCASNGRGLGANEQFFGPGTRLTVL.

The J gene is TRBJ2-1, the V gene TRBV7-2, with 9 bases aligning to TRBD2. With 5 bases clipped from V and 9 bases from J, the junction kept 11 bases outside the gene matches. This CDR3 has 15 residues. Looked up from germline, CDR1 is SGHTA and CDR2 is FQGNSA. This CDR3 is CASSLLAGLLGEQFF. DNA of the CDR3: TGTGCCAGCAGCCTACTAGCGGGCCTCCTGGGTGAGCAGTTCTTC.

The V and J genes are TRBV30 and TRBJ1-2; D not certain. CDR1 is GTSNPN and CDR2 is SVGIG in the germline V gene (reference sequence). The CDR3 contains 16 residues. Trimming removed 3 bases from V and 4 bases from J, with 21 bases in between. Here the CDR3 DNA reads TGTGCCTGGAGCGGGCAAGTAGGGTCAGCGGGCTATGGCTACACCTTC. It yields the protein CAWSGQVGSAGYGYTF.

J is TRBJ2-6 and V is TRBV7-2; TRBD2 might be the D (5 bases). Trimming took 5 bases from V and 0 from J, leaving 11 bases between them. Germline CDR1 is SGHTA and CDR2 is FQGNSA. The CDR3 consists of 16 residues. CDR3 DNA sequence: TGTGCCAGCAGCCCCGACGGGAACTCTGGGGCCAACGTCCTGACTTTC. Translation gives CASSPDGNSGANVLTF.

The chain's CDR3 is CASSSSDRAAYEQYF. The DNA of the CDR3 is TGTGCCAGCAGCAGCTCAGACAGGGCCGCCTACGAGCAGTACTTC. The V gene is TRBV28, the J gene TRBJ2-7, with TRBD1 identical over 7 bases. With V trimmed by 6 bases and J by 2 bases, 10 bases remained unmatched. Germline values: CDR1 MDHEN, CDR2 SYDVKM. This CDR3 contains 15 residues.

The table lists this clone with a count of one. The chain uses TRBV9 and TRBJ2-7; the D is unclear. The CDR3 spans 13 residues. Trimming shortened V by 3 bases and J by 1 base, and 8 bases separated the two germline ends. The germline CDR1 and CDR2 sequences are SGDLS and YYNGEE. This chain's CDR3 is CASSGPSSYEQYF. CDR3 DNA sequence: TGTGCCAGCAGCGGGCCGTCATCCTACGAGCAGTACTTC.

This clone has a handful of counts. This chain uses TRBV12-5 with TRBJ2-1; possible D gene TRBD2, 5 bases. V was cut by 5 bases and J by 2 bases, with 13 bases left in between. The germline CDR1 and CDR2 sequences are LGHNT and FRNRAP. The CDR3 has 15 residues. The CDR3 sequence: CASGPDYSAYNEQFF. The CDR3 DNA follows: TGTGCTAGTGGTCCTGACTATAGCGCCTACAATGAGCAGTTCTTC.